Following are 28 T cell receptor beta chains from one sample sequenced in a study of Graves' ophthalmopathy and Graves' hyperthyroidism. The authors amplified TCR beta CDR3 regions from RNA transcripts. A first-round RT-PCR used HTBI primers, followed by a second-round multiplex PCR. One entry per CDR3 protein results from TCRdb running MiXCR on the multiplex PCR reads. This table holds about 1.1 million distinct CDR3 sequences, about two fifths found once. The sample taken for sequencing was peripheral blood or thyroid tissue (not recorded which). The receptors were gathered from an adult man with Graves' hyperthyroidism.

V is TRBV7-9 and J is TRBJ2-7, with 8 bases lining up with TRBD1. Looked up from germline, CDR1 is SEHNR and CDR2 is FQNEAQ (reference sequence). The CDR3 is 15 amino acids. The V and J ends lost 7 bases and 1 base, in that order; junction bases with no gene match: 9. CDR3 DNA sequence: TGTGCCAGCATAATGGGGGGACAGGTTTCCTACGAGCAGTACTTC. Protein product: CASIMGGQVSYEQYF.

This clonotype occurred many times. The J gene is TRBJ2-7, the V gene TRBV7-8; TRBD2 matches 9 bases. V was pared by 5 bases and J by 4 bases, with 9 bases of the junction left unmatched. Looked up from germline, CDR1 is SGHVS and CDR2 is FQNEAQ. This CDR3 is built from 15 residues. The CDR3 protein is CASSINSGSAYEQYF. CDR3 coding DNA: TGTGCCAGCAGCATAAATAGCGGGAGTGCTTACGAGCAGTACTTC.

The chain links TRBV15 to TRBJ2-5; 9 bases are a match to TRBD2. The CDR3 is 16 residues long. CDR1 and CDR2 from the germline V gene are LNHNV and YYDKDF (reference sequence). With 3 bases clipped from V and 5 bases from J, the junction kept 10 bases outside the gene matches. The CDR3 is CATSRGGSGGMETQYF. Here the CDR3 DNA reads TGTGCCACCAGCAGGGGTGGCAGCGGGGGGATGGAGACCCAGTACTTC. Supplemented by reference TRBV15 and TRBJ2-5, the full variable domain reads DAMVIQNPRYQVTQFGKPVTLSCSQTLNHNVMYWYQQKSSQAPKLLFHYYDKDFNNEADTPDNFQSRRPNTSFCFLDIRSPGLGDTAMYLCATSRGGSGGMETQYFGPGTRLLVL.

In this sample, this clonotype turned up many times. The chain links TRBV12-3 or TRBV12-4 to TRBJ2-7; D is possibly TRBD2 (6 bases). Trimming took 4 bases from V and 0 from J, leaving 16 bases between them. CDR3 size: 16 residues. CDR3 in DNA: TGTGCCAGCAGTTCCCCGCGGGACGGGAGCTCCTACGAGCAGTACTTC. This translates into CASSSPRDGSSYEQYF.

There are a few counts of this clonotype. CDR3 sequence reads: CASSIRRTGTEAFF. CDR3 DNA sequence: TGTGCCAGTAGTATCCGGCGGACAGGGACCGAAGCTTTCTTT. This rearrangement joins TRBV19 to TRBJ1-1; 8 nucleotides line up with TRBD1. The CDR3 has 14 amino acids. CDR1 is LNHDA and CDR2 is SQIVND in the germline V gene (reference sequence). Trimming at V came to 3 bases and at J to 8 bases, leaving 8 bases not matched to a gene.

This chain links TRBV12-3 or TRBV12-4 with TRBJ1-1; no reliable D call. CDR3 length equals 14 residues. Trimming stripped 6 bases from V and 1 base from J, with 12 bases between. The chain's CDR3 is CASRTRVTNTEAFF. CDR3 in DNA: TGTGCCAGCAGAACCCGGGTCACGAACACTGAAGCTTTCTTT.

The table lists this clonotype with a few counts. The genes are TRBV9 and TRBJ2-7; 7 positions agree with TRBD2. The germline gives CDR1 SGDLS, CDR2 YYNGEE. J gave up 3 bases and V 4 bases, and 7 bases lay outside the gene matches. This CDR3 is 14 amino acids long. The CDR3 DNA sequence: TGTGCCAGCAGCCCTTGGGAGGGGTACTACGAGCAGTACTTC. This gives the protein CASSPWEGYYEQYF.

This clonotype was found a few times. The rearrangement uses TRBV28 and TRBJ1-2; unclear D gene. The CDR3 has 12 amino acids. Looked up from germline, CDR1 is MDHEN and CDR2 is SYDVKM. V was shortened by 7 bases and J by 3 bases, with 9 bases between the two germline ends. In nucleotides, the CDR3 is TGTGCCAGCAACGCGGAAGACTATGGCTACACCTTC. It is translated as CASNAEDYGYTF.

V is TRBV29-1 and J is TRBJ1-2; D unclear. Germline CDR1 is SQVTM and CDR2 is ANQGSEA. V was trimmed by 1 base and J by 3 bases, leaving 6 bases between them. The CDR3 contains 12 residues. The CDR3 loop reads CSVEARDYGYTF. The CDR3 DNA is TGCAGCGTTGAAGCCCGGGACTATGGCTACACCTTC.

This clonotype was observed at least ten times. Since a much larger clone is just one base distant, this may be a read error. V and J are TRBV6-5 and TRBJ2-7; 8 bases match TRBD1. Germline loops: CDR1 MNHEY, CDR2 SVGAGI. The CDR3 length is 13 residues. With V trimmed by 5 bases and J by 2 bases, 2 bases remained unmatched. CDR3 amino acids: CASSKDRAYEQYF. The CDR3 nucleotides read TGTGCCAGCAGTAAGGACAGGGCCTACGAGCAGTACTTC.

This rearrangement joins TRBV29-1 to TRBJ2-7, with D possibly being TRBD2 (6 bases). Trimming took 8 bases from V and 6 from J, leaving 17 bases between them. Germline CDR1 SQVTM, CDR2 ANQGSEA. The CDR3 has 12 amino acids. CDR3 sequence reads: CSPDGGSREQYF. CDR3 sequence (DNA): TGCAGCCCTGATGGGGGGTCCCGCGAGCAGTACTTC.

The genes are TRBV7-3 and TRBJ2-7; 12 bases map to TRBD2. V trimming: 5 bases; J trimming: 5 bases; junction bases outside the gene matches: 7. This CDR3 is 15 amino acids long. From germline, CDR1 is SGHTA and CDR2 FQGTGA. The CDR3 DNA sequence: TGTGCCAGCAGCCTTACTAGCGGGAGGCCCCACGAGCAGTACTTC. Amino acids: CASSLTSGRPHEQYF.

This clonotype came up a few times. The germline gene is not matched at one end of the junction; a read error may be the cause. CDR3: CASSLKPGQGYEQYF. CDR3 in DNA: TGTGCCAGCAGTTTAAAACCGGGACAGGGATACGAGCAGTACTTC. The chain uses TRBV7-3 and TRBJ2-7; 9 bases align to TRBD1. Looked up from germline, CDR1 is SGHTA and CDR2 is FQGTGA. The CDR3 is made up of 15 amino acids. Looking up the rest from reference TRBV7-3 and TRBJ2-7 gives the full variable domain: GAGVSQTPSNKVTEKGKYVELRCDPISGHTALYWYRQSLGQGPEFLIYFQGTGAADDSGLPNDRFFAVRPEGSVSTLKIQRTERGDSAVYLCASSLKPGQGYEQYFGPGTRLTVT.

This clonotype came up many times. The chain carries TRBV5-5 and TRBJ2-5, with 9 bases aligning to TRBD1. V was pared by 3 bases and J by 2 bases, with 5 bases of the junction left unmatched. The CDR3 runs to 15 residues. Germline V gives CDR1 SGHKS, CDR2 YYEKEE (reference sequence). The CDR3 protein is CASSSSGQGQETQYF. The CDR3, as DNA: TGTGCCAGCAGCTCCTCCGGACAGGGGCAAGAGACCCAGTACTTC.

This clonotype was counted at least ten times. The V call is TRBV24-1, the J call TRBJ2-7; the D gene is possibly TRBD2 (5 bases). The CDR3 has 11 residues. The germline gives CDR1 KGHDR, CDR2 SFDVKD. Trimming took off 4 bases at V and 9 bases at J, with 9 bases between the two ends. The CDR3 reads CATSDREGQYF. The CDR3 DNA reads as TGTGCCACCAGTGACCGCGAGGGGCAGTACTTC.

This chain joins TRBV10-2 and TRBJ2-7; D ambiguous. Trimming shortened V by 6 bases and J by 4 bases, and 19 bases separated the two germline ends. Germline assignment: CDR1 WSHSY and CDR2 SAAADI. The CDR3 covers 15 residues. CDR3 nucleotide sequence: TGCGCCAGCAGCCAAGATCCCAGACATCATTACGAGCAGTACTTC. Translated: CASSQDPRHHYEQYF.

This clonotype has at least ten counts. This chain joins TRBV19 and TRBJ2-7, with a weak D call TRBD2 (5 bases). CDR3 length equals 15 residues. The V gene lost 3 bases and the J gene lost 4 bases, with 16 bases spanning the gap. Looked up from germline, CDR1 is LNHDA and CDR2 is SQIVND (reference sequence). In nucleotides, the CDR3 is TGTGCCAGTAGTATCCTACCGGGCCGAGGGTACGAGCAGTACTTC. Its translation: CASSILPGRGYEQYF.

The V call is TRBV20-1, the J call TRBJ1-2; 11 bases are shared with TRBD1. The germline V gene has CDR1 DFQATT and CDR2 SNEGSKA (reference sequence). Unmatched junction bases numbered 8, after V lost 4 bases and J lost 4 bases. The CDR3 runs to 15 residues. The CDR3 spells CSAIRTGGSGYGYTF. For the CDR3, the DNA is TGCAGTGCTATCCGGACAGGGGGCTCGGGCTATGGCTACACCTTC.

This clonotype was seen more than once but under ten times. V usage is TRBV12-3 or TRBV12-4 and J usage is TRBJ1-2, with D perhaps TRBD1 (5 bases). Trimming removed 6 bases from V and 4 bases from J, with 12 bases in between. The CDR3 runs to 13 residues. The CDR3 here is CASRDRGVYGYTF. The CDR3 DNA follows: TGTGCCAGCAGAGACCGGGGGGTCTATGGCTACACCTTC.

The J gene is TRBJ1-1, the V gene TRBV10-3, with 9 bases fitting TRBD1. V was pared by 10 bases and J by 5 bases, with 11 bases of the junction left unmatched. The germline gives CDR1 ENHRY, CDR2 SYGVKD. There are 14 residues in the CDR3. CDR3 sequence: CATGRTGDRTEAFF. CDR3 bases: TGTGCCACCGGTAGGACAGGGGACCGGACTGAAGCTTTCTTT.

This clonotype was seen ten or more times. The J gene is TRBJ1-5, the V gene TRBV7-8; a possible D gene is TRBD1 (5 bases). V lost 4 bases and J 2 bases, leaving 18 bases between the germline ends. Germline V CDR1 and CDR2: SGHVS, FQNEAQ. The CDR3 consists of 17 residues. CDR3 residues: CASSSLGGERGNQPQHF. The CDR3 DNA reads TGTGCCAGCAGCTCCCTGGGGGGGGAGAGGGGCAATCAGCCCCAGCATTTT.

The sample holds many counts of this clonotype. The chain couples TRBV10-3 to TRBJ1-1; D is possibly TRBD1 (5 bases). The V gene lost 3 bases and the J gene lost 1 base, with 18 bases spanning the gap. CDR3 length: 17 residues. Germline V gene lookup returns CDR1 ENHRY and CDR2 SYGVKD. The CDR3 region is CAISDAGRGRPNTEAFF. CDR3 nucleotides: TGTGCCATCAGTGATGCCGGGCGGGGACGGCCGAACACTGAAGCTTTCTTT.

In its sample, this clonotype was seen once. The chain is built from TRBV15 and TRBJ1-6; 7 bases are a match to TRBD1. The junction had 10 bases not matched to a gene; V was cut back by 3 bases and J by 5 bases. Per germline, CDR1 LNHNV and CDR2 YYDKDF (reference sequence). The CDR3 contains 17 residues. CDR3 in DNA: TGTGCCACCAGCAGTTACCTTGGACAGGCGGATAATTCACCCCTCCACTTT. It translates to CATSSYLGQADNSPLHF. Together with reference TRBV15 and TRBJ1-6, the CDR3 gives the full variable domain: DAMVIQNPRYQVTQFGKPVTLSCSQTLNHNVMYWYQQKSSQAPKLLFHYYDKDFNNEADTPDNFQSRRPNTSFCFLDIRSPGLGDTAMYLCATSSYLGQADNSPLHFGNGTRLTVT.

This clonotype occurred a few times. The chain employs TRBV10-2 and TRBJ1-2, with D possibly TRBD1 on 6 matching bases. Trimming pared 2 bases from V and 4 bases from J, leaving 14 bases between. The CDR3 is 15 amino acids. CDR1 is WSHSY, CDR2 SAAADI, per germline. The CDR3 DNA follows: TGCGCCAGCAGTGAGCCGGACAGACTCGGCTATGGCTACACCTTC. As protein: CASSEPDRLGYGYTF.

The rearrangement joins TRBV6-5 to TRBJ2-7, with a possible D match to TRBD1 (5 bases). CDR3 length: 11 amino acids. The germline V gene has CDR1 MNHEY and CDR2 SVGAGI. Trimming took 2 bases from V and 6 from J, leaving 5 bases between them. The CDR3 region has the DNA TGTGCCAGCAGTTACGGGGCCGAGCAGTACTTC. Residues: CASSYGAEQYF.

This rearrangement joins TRBV7-9 to TRBJ1-6; D is uncertain. Trimming removed 6 bases at V and 5 bases at J, with 8 bases between. The CDR3 consists of 13 residues. CDR1 SEHNR and CDR2 FQNEAQ come from the germline V gene (reference sequence). The CDR3 protein is CASRTQNNSPLHF. DNA for the CDR3: TGTGCCAGCAGGACCCAGAATAATTCACCCCTCCACTTT. The variable domain in full, with the rest retrieved from reference TRBV7-9 and TRBJ1-6, is DTGVSQNPRHKITKRGQNVTFRCDPISEHNRLYWYRQTLGQGPEFLTYFQNEAQLEKSRLLSDRFSAERPKGSFSTLEIQRTEQGDSAMYLCASRTQNNSPLHFGNGTRLTVT.

Points on this clonotype: At one end the junction does not follow the germline gene, possibly because of a read error. The gene calls are TRBV6-5 and TRBJ2-5; no reliable D call. The CDR3 is 11 residues long. The germline CDR1 and CDR2 sequences are MNHEY and SVGAGI. Here the CDR3 reads CTSSEVATQYF. Here the CDR3 DNA reads TGTACCAGCAGTGAAGTAGCGACCCAGTACTTC.

This clonotype was detected many times. This chain uses TRBV10-3 with TRBJ1-2; no definite D call. The CDR3 consists of 12 residues. V was cut by 0 bases and J by 4 bases, with 3 bases left in between. In germline, CDR1 is ENHRY, CDR2 SYGVKD. The CDR3 here is CAISESGYGYTF. The DNA for the CDR3 is TGTGCCATCAGTGAGTCCGGCTATGGCTACACCTTC.